One and the same sample provided the 16 T cell receptor beta chains below, sequenced in a study of shared clonotypes between healthy human individuals. Using immunoSEQ multiplex PCR, the repertoire was profiled, and TCRdb retains in-frame clones only, with some absent. The data contain about 700,000 clones, approximately 79% of them seen just once; the ten biggest clones take up around 1.6%. The sequenced sample consisted of memory CD4+ T cells sorted from blood. Subset indicated: CD45RA-negative fraction. These receptors were taken from a woman aged 30 to 39 in good health.

The V gene is TRBV29-1, the J gene TRBJ2-1, with 12 nucleotides matching TRBD2. The CDR3 extends over 17 amino acids. Germline lookup yields CDR1 SQVTM and CDR2 ANQGSEA. V was clipped by 1 base and J by 3 bases; unmatched bases: 7. The CDR3 bases are TGCAGCGTTGAAGTTGGGACGACTAGCGGGAGCTACAATGAGCAGTTCTTC. Translated, it gives CSVEVGTTSGSYNEQFF.

The CDR3 region is CASSLEDSEQFF. The CDR3 DNA is TGTGCCAGCAGCTTGGAGGACTCTGAGCAGTTCTTC. This rearrangement joins TRBV11-2 to TRBJ2-1, with D perhaps TRBD2 (5 bases). The CDR3 loop spans 12 amino acids. Trimming shortened V by 3 bases and J by 9 bases, and 9 bases separated the two germline ends. Germline values: CDR1 SGHAT, CDR2 FQNNGV. The variable domain in full, completed from reference TRBV11-2 and TRBJ2-1, reads EAGVAQSPRYKIIEKRQSVAFWCNPISGHATLYWYQQILGQGPKLLIQFQNNGVVDDSQLPKDRFSAERLKGVDSTLKIQPAKLEDSAVYLCASSLEDSEQFFGPGTRLTVL.

CDR3 DNA: TGTGCCAGCAGCCGTAGTGGACAGAATGAAAAACTGTTTTTT. Translated: CASSRSGQNEKLFF. This sequence joins TRBV9 and TRBJ1-4; D might be TRBD1 (6 bases). The CDR3 totals 14 residues. Between the trimmed V and J ends, which lost 4 bases and 5 bases, there was a span of 12 bases. The germline CDR1 and CDR2 sequences are SGDLS and YYNGEE.

The chain uses TRBV27 and TRBJ2-7, with a weak D call TRBD1 (5 bases). Germline assignment: CDR1 MNHEY and CDR2 SMNVEV (reference sequence). The CDR3 loop spans 15 amino acids. The germline V and J ends were trimmed by 4 bases and 1 base, with 14 bases remaining between them. Here the CDR3 reads CASSSQGIPSYEQYF. CDR3 in DNA: TGTGCCAGCAGTTCCCAGGGTATTCCATCCTACGAGCAGTACTTC.

The V gene is TRBV2, the J gene TRBJ2-3, with D possibly being TRBD2 (5 bases). This CDR3 contains 15 residues. V was shortened by 5 bases and J by 1 base, with 13 bases between the two germline ends. CDR1 and CDR2 (germline): SNHLY, FYNNEI. The CDR3 spells CASSLRGRGTDTQYF. The DNA for the CDR3 is TGTGCCAGCAGTCTCCGAGGGAGAGGCACAGATACGCAGTATTTT.

This clone was recorded once. The J gene is TRBJ2-3, the V gene TRBV7-3; the match to TRBD2 covers 7 bases. The CDR3 is 14 residues long. Germline-derived CDR1 and CDR2 are SGHTA and FQGTGA. The trim removed 6 bases at V and 1 base at J, leaving 4 bases unmatched. The CDR3 reads CASRKTSGTDTQYF. CDR3 nucleotide sequence: TGTGCCAGCAGGAAAACTAGCGGCACAGATACGCAGTATTTT.

V is TRBV28 and J is TRBJ2-1; D not certain. Germline lookup yields CDR1 MDHEN and CDR2 SYDVKM. V lost 6 bases to trimming and J lost 15 bases, with 33 bases between them. This CDR3 has 17 amino acids. The CDR3 coding sequence is TGTGCCAGCAGCCCAACGGATTCCCAGTCTAGAAGAGCCGATCGGTTCTTC. Translated: CASSPTDSQSRRADRFF.

This sequence joins TRBV29-1 and TRBJ1-3; TRBD1 matches 8 bases. V was clipped by 1 base and J by 6 bases; unmatched bases: 8. The CDR3 length is 15 residues. Per germline, CDR1 SQVTM and CDR2 ANQGSEA. CDR3 protein: CSVEAPQGEVNTIYF. CDR3 bases: TGCAGCGTTGAAGCCCCACAGGGGGAGGTAAACACCATATATTTT.

The V gene is TRBV7-3, the J gene TRBJ1-1; D gene uncertain. The ends were cut back, 9 bases at V and 3 bases at J, with 5 bases in the middle. The CDR3 is 10 amino acids. CDR1 is SGHTA and CDR2 is FQGTGA in the germline V gene. The CDR3, as DNA: TGTGCCAGGACCCACACTGAAGCTTTCTTT. Its translation is CARTHTEAFF.

The CDR3 nucleotides are TGTGCCAGCAGTTTCTCGGGACTAGCGGGAGGAGAGACCCAGTACTTC. Amino acids: CASSFSGLAGGETQYF. This rearrangement joins TRBV27 to TRBJ2-5; 15 nucleotides align to TRBD2. Germline-derived CDR1 and CDR2 are MNHEY and SMNVEV (reference sequence). The CDR3 length is 16 residues. With 3 bases clipped from V and 4 bases from J, the junction kept 3 bases outside the gene matches.

CDR3 coding DNA: TGTGCCAGCAGTGAGCAGGGAACGGAGACCCAGTACTTC. Encoded protein: CASSEQGTETQYF. This chain uses TRBV2 with TRBJ2-5; weak D call: TRBD1 (5 bases). Trimming stripped 3 bases from V and 5 bases from J, with 10 bases between. Germline V gene data show CDR1 as SNHLY and CDR2 as FYNNEI. The CDR3 length is 13 residues.

This clone has more than one count but fewer than ten. The chain has TRBV6-1 and TRBJ1-2; weak D call: TRBD1 (5 bases). V dropped 0 bases and J dropped 6 bases, with 17 bases sitting between them. The CDR3 runs to 16 residues. The germline gives CDR1 MNHNS, CDR2 SASEGT. CDR3 DNA: TGTGCCAGCAGTGAAGCGCTTCAGGGTTTTGGGAATGGCTACACCTTC. It codes for CASSEALQGFGNGYTF.

The chain couples TRBV18 to TRBJ1-1; D is perhaps TRBD1 (5 bases). Trimming took 5 bases from V and 8 from J, leaving 12 bases between them. This CDR3 region has 12 residues. CDR1 and CDR2 (germline): KGHSH, LQKENI. CDR3 sequence: CASSLAGPEAFF. In nucleotides, the CDR3 is TGTGCCAGCTCATTAGCAGGGCCAGAAGCTTTCTTT.

About this clone itself: The sample carries other DNA sequences with the same CDR3. This chain uses TRBV11-2 with TRBJ2-7; TRBD2 agrees at 8 bases. CDR3 length: 15 amino acids. Germline values: CDR1 SGHAT, CDR2 FQNNGV. Trimming at V came to 3 bases and at J to 0 bases, leaving 4 bases not matched to a gene. The CDR3 sequence is CASSFSSGSSYEQYF. In DNA, the CDR3 is TGTGCCAGCAGCTTCTCGAGCGGGAGCTCCTACGAGCAGTACTTC. Combining the CDR3 with reference TRBV11-2 and TRBJ2-7 gives the whole variable domain EAGVAQSPRYKIIEKRQSVAFWCNPISGHATLYWYQQILGQGPKLLIQFQNNGVVDDSQLPKDRFSAERLKGVDSTLKIQPAKLEDSAVYLCASSFSSGSSYEQYFGPGTRLTVT.

This clone was picked up one time. The rearrangement joins TRBV14 to TRBJ2-7; D is possibly TRBD2 (6 bases). The germline V gene has CDR1 SGHDN and CDR2 FVKESK. The CDR3 length is 14 residues. Trimming removed 4 bases from V and 0 bases from J, with 10 bases in between. The CDR3 DNA follows: TGTGCCAGCAGCCGGGACGGGAGCTCCTACGAGCAGTACTTC. Its protein product is CASSRDGSSYEQYF.

This sequence joins TRBV5-4 and TRBJ1-1; D remains ambiguous. The CDR3 has 13 residues. V was shortened by 2 bases and J by 0 bases, with 5 bases between the two germline ends. From germline, CDR1 is SGHNT and CDR2 YYREEE (reference sequence). CDR3 DNA sequence: TGTGCCAGCAGCTTAAGAATGAACACTGAAGCTTTCTTT. This codes for CASSLRMNTEAFF.